Listed here are 19 T cell receptor beta chains from one sample, sequenced in a study of T cell clonality in common variable immunodeficiency. Sequencing was performed with immunoSEQ multiplex PCR; in TCRdb, only in-frame clones are kept and a portion is missing. The profile covers about 59,000 clones, none occurring a single time. Sequencing input: peripheral blood mononuclear cells. Receptors were obtained from a person between 18 and 75 years old in good health.

This clone has more than one count but fewer than ten. The CDR3 goes on 3 residues after the read ends, and that part is filled in from the germline J gene. The rearrangement joins TRBV11-2 to TRBJ1-1, with a tentative D call TRBD1 (5 bases). Germline CDR1 reads SGHAT; CDR2 reads FQNNGV. V was pared by 2 bases and J by 4 bases, with 14 bases between. The length of the CDR3 is 15 residues. The sequenced part of the CDR3 DNA is TGTGCCAGCAGCTTATCTCCCGGGGGGACCACTGAA. It yields the protein CASSLSPGGTTE. The entire CDR3 is CASSLSPGGTTEAFF.

This clone has just a few counts. The sequenced fragment ends 3 residues before the CDR3 boundary, so the rest is inferred from the germline J gene. The chain employs TRBV7-3 and TRBJ1-1; tentatively, D is TRBD1 (6 bases). The CDR3 contains 20 residues. Germline V CDR1 and CDR2: SGHTA, FQGTGA. V was trimmed by 0 bases and J by 4 bases, leaving 27 bases between them. The sequenced part of the CDR3 DNA is TGTGCCAGCAGCTTAACTATTTCGGGCTGGCAGGGGAAAAATCGCACTGAA. As protein: CASSLTISGWQGKNRTE. The whole CDR3 sequence is CASSLTISGWQGKNRTEAFF.

This clone was counted ten times or more. The read terminates 3 residues before the CDR3 end, so the remaining end is supplied by the germline J gene. The chain carries TRBV5-1 and TRBJ2-1, with 7 positions matching TRBD1. Germline CDR1 and CDR2: SGHRS and YFSETQ. J was trimmed by 7 bases and V by 0 bases; bases with no gene match: 7. The CDR3 covers 15 residues. CDR3 protein: CASSLESRGFNEQFF. The sequenced part of the CDR3 DNA is TGCGCCAGCAGCTTGGAATCCAGGGGGTTTAATGAG.

The sample holds many counts of this clone. The read comes to an end 3 residues before the CDR3 does, leaving the germline J gene to fill in the end. The chain uses TRBV29-1 and TRBJ2-4; maybe TRBD2 (7 bases). V was pared by 0 bases and J by 8 bases, with 14 bases between. The CDR3 length is 14 residues. The germline V gene encodes CDR1 SQVTM and CDR2 ANQGSEA. The part of the CDR3 DNA that was read is TGCAGCGTTGAAGACACTAGGGGGGGCTACATT. Translating gives CSVEDTRGGYI. The complete CDR3 protein is CSVEDTRGGYIQYF.

This clone was counted only a few times. The read falls 3 residues short of the CDR3 end, and the missing part is taken from the germline J gene. The genes are TRBV5-6 and TRBJ1-2; D remains unclear. CDR3 length: 15 residues. Looked up from germline, CDR1 is SGHDT and CDR2 is YYEEEE. The DNA read from the CDR3 is TGTGCCAGCAGCTTGACTAGCGGGAGCCGAAATACC. Protein: CASSLTSGSRNT. The full-length CDR3 reads as CASSLTSGSRNTYTF.

This clone has ten or more counts. The read finishes 3 residues shy of the CDR3 end, and the germline J gene is used to complete it. The chain recombines TRBV6-2 or TRBV6-3 with TRBJ1-5; D is unclear. Germline CDR1 reads MNHEY; CDR2 reads SVGEGT. Trimming took 6 bases from V and 6 from J, leaving 12 bases between them. The CDR3 contains 13 residues. Here the CDR3 reads CASSPDEVQPQHF. Incomplete CDR3 DNA: TGTGCCAGCAGCCCCGATGAGGTTCAGCCC.

This clone has more than one count but fewer than ten. This clone may be a read error of a much larger clone one base away. The sequence runs out 3 residues before the end of the CDR3; the remainder is reconstructed from the germline J gene. The rearrangement uses TRBV18 and TRBJ2-3, with D maybe TRBD1 (5 bases). The CDR3 extends over 14 amino acids. Germline CDR1 and CDR2: KGHSH and LQKENI. The covered CDR3 bases are TGTGCCAGCTCACCAAATCAGGGATATCAGCCG. This translates into CASSPNQGYQP. The entire CDR3 reads CASSPNQGYQPQYF.

This clone showed up many times. The read halts 3 residues ahead of the CDR3 end, with the missing end drawn from the germline J gene. The genes are TRBV5-1 and TRBJ2-5, with a tentative D call TRBD1 (5 bases). CDR1 is SGHRS, CDR2 YFSETQ, per germline. This CDR3 spans 16 amino acids. Trimming removed 0 bases at V and 2 bases at J, with 14 bases between. The CDR3 DNA, read in part, is TGCGCCAGCAGCTTGGTGGCAGGGATGGGACAAGAGACC. This encodes CASSLVAGMGQET. The full CDR3 protein is CASSLVAGMGQETQYF.

This clone was picked up many times. The CDR3 end falls 3 residues outside the read, so it is completed with the germline J gene. The rearrangement uses TRBV20-1 and TRBJ1-3; D remains unclear. The CDR3 is 14 amino acids. Trimming took off 6 bases at V and 0 bases at J, with 12 bases between the two ends. In germline, CDR1 is DFQATT, CDR2 SNEGSKA (reference sequence). The sequenced CDR3 bases are TGCAGTGCGCCTGCCGGTTCCTCTGGAAACACC. Translation gives CSAPAGSSGNT. The whole CDR3 protein is CSAPAGSSGNTIYF.

This clone was observed many times. The sequence runs out 3 residues before the end of the CDR3; the remainder is reconstructed from the germline J gene. V usage is TRBV10-3 and J usage is TRBJ1-1; a possible D gene is TRBD1 (5 bases). Germline V CDR1 and CDR2: ENHRY, SYGVKD. The CDR3 is 13 amino acids. CDR3: CAISDRGLSEAFF. The covered CDR3 bases are TGTGCCATCAGTGATCGGGGGTTGAGCGAA.

This clone showed up many times. The missing CDR3 end, 3 residues past where the read stops, is filled in from the germline J gene. The chain joins TRBV7-2 to TRBJ1-2, with 8 bases identical to TRBD1. After removal of 2 bases from V and 5 bases from J, the junction contained 7 bases not matched to a gene. The CDR3 has 15 residues. Germline values: CDR1 SGHTA, CDR2 FQGNSA. The CDR3 bases that were read are TGTGCCAGCAGCTTACAGGGGGCGGGAAGGTATGGC. This encodes CASSLQGAGRYG. The entire CDR3 protein reads CASSLQGAGRYGYTF.

In regard to this clone: The sequence runs out 3 residues before the end of the CDR3; the remainder is reconstructed from the germline J gene. The V and J genes are TRBV19 and TRBJ1-2; D might be TRBD1 (5 bases). CDR1 and CDR2 from the germline V gene are LNHDA and SQIVND (reference sequence). This CDR3 has 12 amino acids. The DNA read from the CDR3 is TGTGCCAGTAGTACCCAGGGATACGAC. It is translated as CASSTQGYD. The CDR3 as a whole reads CASSTQGYDYTF. Complete variable domain (other parts from reference TRBV19 and TRBJ1-2): DGGITQSPKYLFRKEGQNVTLSCEQNLNHDAMYWYRQDPGQGLRLIYYSQIVNDFQKGDIAEGYSVSREKKESFPLTVTSAQKNPTAFYLCASSTQGYDYTFGSGTRLTVV.

At least ten counts were recorded for this clone. Incomplete CDR3 DNA: TGCGCCAGCAGCTCCGGGTCGAGCGAGAACACTGAA. Its protein is CASSSGSSENTE. In full, the CDR3 reads CASSSGSSENTEAFF. This chain joins TRBV5-1 and TRBJ1-1; D is unresolved. The CDR3 end falls 3 residues outside the read, so it is completed with the germline J gene. Trimming took off 3 bases at V and 1 base at J, with 13 bases between the two ends. Germline loops: CDR1 SGHRS, CDR2 YFSETQ. The CDR3 is made up of 15 amino acids. Supplemented by reference TRBV5-1 and TRBJ1-1, the full variable domain reads KAGVTQTPRYLIKTRGQQVTLSCSPISGHRSVSWYQQTPGQGLQFLFEYFSETQRNKGNFPGRFSGRQFSNSRSEMNVSTLELGDSALYLCASSSGSSENTEAFFGQGTRLTVV.

Note on this clone: Sequencing ends 3 residues short of the CDR3 end; the germline J gene provides the rest. The chain recombines TRBV2 with TRBJ2-2; 7 nucleotides agree with TRBD1. The CDR3 runs to 15 residues. Germline V lookup: CDR1 SNHLY, CDR2 FYNNEI. The CDR3 spells CASTDEGAPYSPLFF. The sequenced part of the CDR3 DNA is TGTGCCAGCACAGATGAGGGGGCGCCTTATTCACCG.

Turning to this clone: Since a much larger clone is just one base distant, this may be a read error. The observed sequence ends 3 residues before the CDR3 terminus, with the missing tail filled in from the germline J gene. Other DNA sequences within the sample encode an identical CDR3. This chain connects TRBV2 to TRBJ1-2, with a weak D call TRBD1 (6 bases). Germline V gene sequence: CDR1 SNHLY, CDR2 FYNNEI. The CDR3 totals 13 residues. The CDR3 protein is CASSYDRLMGYTF. The covered CDR3 bases are TGTGCCAGCAGTTACGACAGGCTTATGGGC. Full variable domain (missing parts from reference TRBV2 and TRBJ1-2): EPEVTQTPSHQVTQMGQEVILRCVPISNHLYFYWYRQILGQKVEFLVSFYNNEISEKSEIFDDQFSVERPDGSNFTLKIRSTKLEDSAMYFCASSYDRLMGYTFGSGTRLTVV.

This clone has a count of ten or more. Incomplete CDR3 DNA: TGTGCCAGCAGCTTTCAGGAGAACACTGAA. Protein: CASSFQENTE. The entire CDR3 is CASSFQENTEAFF. The chain is built from TRBV7-2 and TRBJ1-1; D not resolved. The read comes to an end 3 residues before the CDR3 does, leaving the germline J gene to fill in the end. V lost 3 bases, J lost 1 base, and 6 bases lay in between. Germline V CDR1 and CDR2: SGHTA, FQGNSA. This CDR3 is built from 13 residues.

This clone was detected ten times or more. The read is 3 residues too short to cover the CDR3 end, so that end is filled in from the germline J gene. The V gene is TRBV20-1, the J gene TRBJ1-4, with a tentative D call TRBD1 (6 bases). Germline lookup yields CDR1 DFQATT and CDR2 SNEGSKA (reference sequence). The CDR3 has 13 amino acids. V was cut by 3 bases and J by 7 bases, with 12 bases left in between. CDR3 sequence: CSARGGQGEKLFF. The CDR3 bases that were read are TGCAGTGCTAGGGGGGGGCAGGGTGAAAAA.

At least ten counts were recorded for this clone. The read terminates 3 residues ahead of where the CDR3 ends, so the germline J gene completes it. This chain links TRBV5-1 with TRBJ2-3; tentatively, D is TRBD1 (6 bases). Trimming stripped 2 bases from V and 4 bases from J, with 11 bases between. Germline V CDR1 and CDR2: SGHRS, YFSETQ. The CDR3 sequence is 14 residues long. CDR3 sequence: CASSLGGRADTQYF. CDR3 DNA (partial): TGCGCCAGCAGCTTAGGGGGTCGCGCAGATACG. Complete variable domain (other parts from reference TRBV5-1 and TRBJ2-3): KAGVTQTPRYLIKTRGQQVTLSCSPISGHRSVSWYQQTPGQGLQFLFEYFSETQRNKGNFPGRFSGRQFSNSRSEMNVSTLELGDSALYLCASSLGGRADTQYFGPGTRLTVL.

This clone appeared many times. Read sequence stops 3 residues before the CDR3 end, and the germline J gene provides the missing end. The V gene is TRBV14, the J gene TRBJ1-2, with TRBD1 matching over 7 bases. V lost 3 bases to trimming and J lost 6 bases; unmatched junction nucleotides: 13. The germline V gene encodes CDR1 SGHDN and CDR2 FVKESK. There are 16 residues in the CDR3. CDR3 bases read: TGTGCCAGCAGCCAGGAGATTGACAGGGTACGAGATGGC. Translating gives CASSQEIDRVRDG. The complete CDR3 protein is CASSQEIDRVRDGYTF. Full variable domain (missing parts from reference TRBV14 and TRBJ1-2): EAGVTQFPSHSVIEKGQTVTLRCDPISGHDNLYWYRRVMGKEIKFLLHFVKESKQDESGMPNNRFLAERTGGTYSTLKVQPAELEDSGVYFCASSQEIDRVRDGYTFGSGTRLTVV.